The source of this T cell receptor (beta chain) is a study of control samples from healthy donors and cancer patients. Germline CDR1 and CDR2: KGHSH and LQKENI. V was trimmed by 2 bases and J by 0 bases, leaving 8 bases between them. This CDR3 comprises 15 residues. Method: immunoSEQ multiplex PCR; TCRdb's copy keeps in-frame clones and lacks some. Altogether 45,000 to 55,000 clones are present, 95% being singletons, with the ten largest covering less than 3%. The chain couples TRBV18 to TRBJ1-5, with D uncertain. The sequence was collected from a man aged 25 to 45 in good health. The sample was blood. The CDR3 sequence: CASSPGRASNQPQHF. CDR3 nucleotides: TGTGCCAGCTCACCAGGAAGGGCTAGCAATCAGCCCCAGCATTTT.